This T cell receptor (beta chain) was sequenced during a study of control samples from healthy donors and cancer patients. Assay: immunoSEQ multiplex PCR; the TCRdb copy retains only in-frame clones and omits some. Found here are some 74,000 clones, over 80% of them singletons; the top ten hold roughly 14%. In germline, CDR1 is MNHEY, CDR2 SMNVEV (reference sequence). V gave up 6 bases and J gave up 3 bases; unmatched junction bases: 2. This CDR3 has 12 residues. This clone was found a few times. This receptor was obtained from a man aged 60-69 years in good health. The V call is TRBV27, the J call TRBJ2-7, with 7 bases aligning to TRBD2. Sequencing was done on a sample of blood. The CDR3 sequence: CASRGGVYEQYF. The CDR3 coding sequence is TGTGCCAGCAGGGGGGGGGTCTACGAGCAGTACTTC.